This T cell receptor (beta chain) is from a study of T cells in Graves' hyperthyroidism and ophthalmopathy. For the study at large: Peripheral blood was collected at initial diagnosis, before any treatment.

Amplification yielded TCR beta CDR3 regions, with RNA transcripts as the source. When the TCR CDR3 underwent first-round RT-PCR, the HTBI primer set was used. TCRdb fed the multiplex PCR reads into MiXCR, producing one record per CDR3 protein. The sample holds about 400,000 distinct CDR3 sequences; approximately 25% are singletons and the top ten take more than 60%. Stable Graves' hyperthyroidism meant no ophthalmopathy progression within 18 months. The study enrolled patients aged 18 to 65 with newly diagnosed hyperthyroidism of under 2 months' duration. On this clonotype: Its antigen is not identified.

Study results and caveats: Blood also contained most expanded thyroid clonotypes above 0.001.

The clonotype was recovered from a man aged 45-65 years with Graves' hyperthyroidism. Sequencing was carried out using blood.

In DNA form, the CDR3 reads TGTGCCACGAGGGATTCTAGCACAGATACGCAGTATTTT. Translating it yields CATRDSSTDTQYF. The V gene is TRBV10-3, the J gene TRBJ2-3; TRBD2 might be the D (5 bases). Per the germline V gene, CDR1 is ENHRY and CDR2 is SYGVKD. The length of the CDR3 is 13 residues. The germline V and J ends were trimmed by 10 bases and 0 bases, with 11 bases remaining between them.